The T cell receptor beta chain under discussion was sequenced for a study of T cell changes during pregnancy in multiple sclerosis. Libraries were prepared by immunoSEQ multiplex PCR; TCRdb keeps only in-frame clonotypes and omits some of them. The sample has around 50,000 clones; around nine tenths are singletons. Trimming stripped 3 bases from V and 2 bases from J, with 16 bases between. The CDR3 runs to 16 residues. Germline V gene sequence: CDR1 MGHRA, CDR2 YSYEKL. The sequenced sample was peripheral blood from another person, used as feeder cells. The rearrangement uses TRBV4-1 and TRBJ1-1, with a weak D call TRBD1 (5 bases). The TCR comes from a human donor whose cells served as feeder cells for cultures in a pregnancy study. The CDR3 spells CASSHSPEGKNTEAFF. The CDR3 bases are TGCGCCAGCAGCCATTCCCCTGAGGGGAAAAACACTGAAGCTTTCTTT.